The TCR beta chain described here comes from a study of breast tumors, draining lymph nodes, adjacent tissues. Overall study findings and caveats: Tumors had less TCR diversity than lymph nodes, more than nontumor tissue. Luminal-like breast cancer showed significantly higher tumor–nontumor repertoire similarity than basal-like.

Samples came from axillary lymph nodes draining the breast cancer. CDR1 is SGHVS and CDR2 is FQNEAQ in the germline V gene. This CDR3 is built from 16 residues. Trimming cost V 3 bases and J 4 bases, with 15 bases left between them. TCRdb ran MiXCR on the multiplex PCR reads and lists one entry per CDR3 protein. The sample has approximately 170,000 distinct CDR3 sequences; 30% to 35% are singletons. The sample holds many counts of this clonotype. The target antigen is unknown. The receptor's source is a female donor with breast cancer. Some clones in this sample may be carry-over from other donors' samples. Input material: axillary lymph node tissue. This chain connects TRBV7-8 to TRBJ1-4; no clear D. The CDR3 DNA sequence: TGTGCCAGCAGCTTTGTAATGGGCAGAGTTAATGAAAAACTGTTTTTT. Amino acid sequence: CASSFVMGRVNEKLFF.